These 10 T cell receptor beta chains originate from one sample sequenced in a study of identical twins. TCRdb re-analysed the 5' RACE reads in MiXCR, keeping a single row per CDR3 protein. The sample lists 350,000 to 400,000 distinct CDR3 sequences, roughly 9% seen once, with roughly 8.7% in the top ten. The sequenced material came from naive T cells sorted from blood. Source of these receptors: a woman aged 50 to 60 in good health.

This clonotype was counted only a few times. The gene calls are TRBV6-5 and TRBJ2-1; D is unresolved. V lost 2 bases to trimming and J lost 5 bases, with 10 bases between them. The CDR3 consists of 14 residues. CDR1 and CDR2 from the germline V gene are MNHEY and SVGAGI. CDR3 sequence: CASSYMAADNEQFF. The CDR3 DNA sequence: TGTGCCAGCAGTTACATGGCAGCTGACAATGAGCAGTTCTTC.

This clonotype was seen at least ten times. The chain combines TRBV29-1 with TRBJ2-3; D gene unclear. V was cut by 3 bases and J by 1 base, with 11 bases left in between. Germline lookup yields CDR1 SQVTM and CDR2 ANQGSEA. This CDR3 comprises 14 residues. CDR3 sequence (DNA): TGCAGCGTTGATCGGAGTGCCGGCACAGATACGCAGTATTTT. Residues: CSVDRSAGTDTQYF.

The J gene is TRBJ2-7, the V gene TRBV6-5; 9 bases match TRBD1. The V gene's germline CDR1 is MNHEY and CDR2 SVGAGI. The V and J ends lost 6 bases and 5 bases, in that order; junction bases with no gene match: 8. The CDR3 extends over 14 amino acids. CDR3 sequence (DNA): TGTGCCAGCAGACGGGGACAGGGAACCCACGAGCAGTACTTC. Translating it yields CASRRGQGTHEQYF.

This clonotype was seen more than once but under ten times. The chain links TRBV12-3 or TRBV12-4 to TRBJ1-4, with D possibly being TRBD1 (5 bases). The V end lost 6 bases, the J end lost 0 bases, and 11 bases lay between the germline ends. The CDR3 contains 15 residues. The CDR3 region has the DNA TGTGCCAGCAGCCCCCGACAGACAACTAATGAAAAACTGTTTTTT. Encoded protein: CASSPRQTTNEKLFF.

This clonotype came up many times. The chain recombines TRBV6-7 with TRBJ2-1; 9 positions match TRBD2. TRBV6-7 is an ORF, and what it does is uncertain. This CDR3 is built from 14 residues. The ends lost 8 bases at V and 3 bases at J; junction bases unmatched: 5. The CDR3 sequence: CASDRTSDYNEQFF. In nucleotides, the CDR3 is TGTGCCAGCGACAGGACTAGCGACTACAATGAGCAGTTCTTC.

This chain joins TRBV29-1 and TRBJ1-2; tentative D call: TRBD1 (5 bases). Germline assignment: CDR1 SQVTM and CDR2 ANQGSEA. The CDR3 is 11 residues long. Trimming removed 4 bases from V and 2 bases from J, with 5 bases in between. The CDR3 sequence is CSVAGNYGYTF. The DNA for the CDR3 is TGCAGCGTTGCAGGGAACTATGGCTACACCTTC.

The chain has TRBV4-2 and TRBJ2-7, with 10 bases aligning to TRBD2. J gave up 5 bases and V 0 bases, and 7 bases lay outside the gene matches. The length of the CDR3 is 16 residues. Germline CDR1 is LGHNA and CDR2 is YNFKEQ. CDR3 DNA sequence: TGTGCCAGCAGCCAAGATGCGGCTAGCGGGAGCGACGAGCAGTACGTC. It yields the protein CASSQDAASGSDEQYV.

The sample holds many counts of this clonotype. The J gene is TRBJ2-3, the V gene TRBV29-1, with a tentative D call TRBD1 (6 bases). Germline CDR1 SQVTM, CDR2 ANQGSEA. V shed 3 bases and J shed 6 bases, with 16 bases lying between them. CDR3 length: 14 amino acids. CDR3 sequence (DNA): TGCAGCGTTGATGCGGCAGGGGAGAGGGATACGCAGTATTTT. Encoded protein: CSVDAAGERDTQYF.

This clonotype was detected ten times or more. The rearrangement uses TRBV2 and TRBJ2-5, with 7 bases aligning to TRBD2. The germline V gene has CDR1 SNHLY and CDR2 FYNNEI. The CDR3 length is 16 residues. V gave up 4 bases and J gave up 4 bases; unmatched junction bases: 12. The CDR3 region has the DNA TGTGCCAGCAGTGTTTTACCGAGCGGGATAGTAGAGACCCAGTACTTC. Translating gives CASSVLPSGIVETQYF.

This chain connects TRBV6-6 to TRBJ2-7, with D possibly being TRBD1 or TRBD2 (5 bases each). This CDR3 has 15 amino acids. The V end was cut by 5 bases, the J end by 7 bases, with 21 bases between. Germline assignment: CDR1 MNHNY and CDR2 SVGAGI (reference sequence). The CDR3 nucleotides read TGTGCCAGCAGTCCCGACCCTTGGAGAGGGGCAGAGCAGTACGTC. Its translation is CASSPDPWRGAEQYV.